Listed below are T cell receptor beta chains from one sample, sequenced in a study of blood T cells in healthy people across ages. TCRdb ran MiXCR on the 5' RACE reads and lists one entry per CDR3 protein. The repertoire consists of about 840,000 distinct CDR3 sequences, with 25% to 30% occurring once and the leading ten covering roughly 10%. The data also belong to a second study, concerning T cells of mothers and their children.

Sequenced sample: blood. These receptors originate from a woman aged 40 to 50 in good health. The CDR3 runs from the conserved cysteine through the conserved F or W. Fields, in order: clone size, J gene, V gene, D gene, CDR3 DNA, CDR3 protein. A D gene is named only where the DNA matches it firmly. A row's size may be missing; if present it is once, few, many or a size class.

many,TRBJ1-1,TRBV12-3/TRBV12-4,TRBD1,TGTGCCAGCAGTTTAGTGGGGACAGGGGGCTGGTTGAACACTGAAGCTTTCTTT,CASSLVGTGGWLNTEAFF
many,TRBJ1-2,TRBV5-1,NA,TGCGCCAGCAGCCCCGGGACGGGCGTCTATGGCTACACCTTC,CASSPGTGVYGYTF
NA,TRBJ2-5,TRBV4-1,NA,TGCACCAGCAGCCGGTCATCAGGAAGTCAAGAGACCCAGTACTTC,CTSSRSSGSQETQYF
NA,TRBJ1-2,TRBV10-3,TRBD1,TGTGCCATCAGTGTGAGCCCTGGACAGGTTAACTATGGCTACACCTTC,CAISVSPGQVNYGYTF
NA,TRBJ2-4,TRBV21-1,NA,TGTGCCAGCTCACCACGACTAGCGCTAGCCAAAAACATTCAGTACTTC,CASSPRLALAKNIQYF
NA,TRBJ2-7,TRBV20-1,TRBD2,TGCAGTGCCCTCCTTAGCGGGAGAGGGTACGAGCAGTACTTC,CSALLSGRGYEQYF
many,TRBJ2-3,TRBV7-2,TRBD2,TGTGCCAGCAGCTCAGGCTCTCTAGCGGGCACAGATACGCAGTATTTT,CASSSGSLAGTDTQYF
NA,TRBJ2-2,TRBV28,NA,TGTGCCAGCAGTACTCTCGGGGAGCTGTTTTTT,CASSTLGELFF
NA,TRBJ2-7,TRBV5-5,NA,TGTGCCAGCAGCTTCAGTACACAGGACGCCTACGAGCAGTACTTC,CASSFSTQDAYEQYF
few,TRBJ2-7,TRBV25-1,NA,TGTGCCAGCAGTGCCAATAGGGCCGTTCGCCTGGACGAGCAGTACTTC,CASSANRAVRLDEQYF
many,TRBJ2-7,TRBV7-2,NA,TGTGCCAGCAGCTTGGACCAGGGGAGGATCGAGCAGTACTTC,CASSLDQGRIEQYF
many,TRBJ2-5,TRBV7-7,TRBD2,TGTGCTAGCAGCCGGACTAGCTTCGAGACCCAGTACTTC,CASSRTSFETQYF
NA,TRBJ1-1,TRBV10-3,TRBD1,TGTGCCATCAGTGAGTCGGTAGACAGGGGAGCTTTCTTT,CAISESVDRGAFF
many,TRBJ2-7,TRBV9,NA,TGTGCCAGCAGCGTAGGGTCACCCGCGGACGGCTACGAGCAGTACTTC,CASSVGSPADGYEQYF
NA,TRBJ2-1,TRBV19,TRBD1,TGTGCCAGTAGCAACCGCTGGACAGGGTCCATTATATACAATGAGCAGTTCTTC,CASSNRWTGSIIYNEQFF
few,TRBJ1-1,TRBV28,TRBD1,TGTGCCAGCAGTTTAGCCTCGACAGGGGGACATGAAGCTTTCTTT,CASSLASTGGHEAFF
many,TRBJ2-3,TRBV29-1,TRBD2,TGCAGCGTTGCCGGGACTAGTGAGTCTTGGACAGATACGCAGTATTTT,CSVAGTSESWTDTQYF
NA,TRBJ2-6,TRBV6-2/TRBV6-3,NA,TGTGCCAGCAGTTACTCCCCCCTACTCTCTGGGGCCAACGTCCTGACTTTC,CASSYSPLLSGANVLTF
few,TRBJ1-1,TRBV7-2,NA,TGTGCCAGCAGCGAGAGGGGGGCAGGACTGAACACTGAAGCTTTCTTT,CASSERGAGLNTEAFF
NA,TRBJ1-1,TRBV5-1,NA,TGCGCCAGCAGCTTGGCTGGACCGGGAGAACCGGGAGCTTTCTTT,CASSLAGPGEPGAFF
NA,TRBJ2-3,TRBV20-1,NA,TGCAGTGTTCCGAGGCAAGATACGCAGTATTTT,CSVPRQDTQYF
NA,TRBJ1-4,TRBV6-1,NA,TGTGCCAGCAGTGAGCGGGGGGGAAATGAAAAACTGTTTTTT,CASSERGGNEKLFF
NA,TRBJ1-3,TRBV29-1,NA,TGCAGCGTTGGAGGGGACGGAAACACCATATATTTT,CSVGGDGNTIYF
NA,TRBJ2-5,TRBV28,NA,TGTGCCAGCAGGAGGGGGGGACCGCAAGAGACCCAGTACTTC,CASRRGGPQETQYF
few,TRBJ2-7,TRBV20-1,TRBD2,TGCAGTGGGGAGGGACCTTCCTACGAGCAGTACTTC,CSGEGPSYEQYF
NA,TRBJ2-1,TRBV20-1,TRBD1,TGCAGTGCCCGGACAGGGGCCTCCTACAATGAGCAGTTCTTC,CSARTGASYNEQFF
NA,TRBJ1-6,TRBV5-5,TRBD1,TGTGCCAGCAGCACGGACAGGCAATTCACCCTCCACTTT,CASSTDRQFTLHF
NA,TRBJ2-7,TRBV28,NA,TGTGCCAGCGGGTCGTCAAGGGGTATCTCCTACAATGAGCAGTACTTC,CASGSSRGISYNEQYF
many,TRBJ2-5,TRBV20-1,NA,TGCAGTGCTCGACCCCGGCGGAGCTGGGTGGGACAAGAGACCCAGTACTTC,CSARPRRSWVGQETQYF
few,TRBJ1-2,TRBV12-3/TRBV12-4,NA,TGTGCCAGCAGTTTAGCACGGGGAGTCGGTGGCTACACCTTC,CASSLARGVGGYTF
NA,TRBJ2-3,TRBV7-2,TRBD2,TGTGCCAGCAGTCTTAAGGGAGGGCGCGGCATATCAGATACGCAGTATTTT,CASSLKGGRGISDTQYF
NA,TRBJ1-6,TRBV12-3/TRBV12-4,NA,TGTGCCAGCAGTTTGTTTAGGGGTTCACCCCTCCACTTT,CASSLFRGSPLHF
many,TRBJ2-7,TRBV29-1,NA,TGCAGCGTATACACTACTAGCTCCTACGAGCAGTACTTC,CSVYTTSSYEQYF
many,TRBJ2-7,TRBV20-1,TRBD1,TGCAGTACGGGACAGACCTTCTCCTACGAGCAGTACTTC,CSTGQTFSYEQYF
few,TRBJ2-4,TRBV9,NA,TGTGCCAACAGCCCGGAGGGTGGGGCGGCCAAAAACATTCAGTACTTC,CANSPEGGAAKNIQYF
many,TRBJ2-3,TRBV7-3,TRBD2,TGTGCCAGCAGCTTACGGCCCCAGGGGACTAGCCCCCCAGATACGCAGTATTTT,CASSLRPQGTSPPDTQYF
many,TRBJ2-3,TRBV5-1,NA,TGCGCCAGCAGCTTGAGCACCGGCACAGATACGCAGTATTTT,CASSLSTGTDTQYF
few,TRBJ1-5,TRBV28,NA,TGTGCCAGCAGTTTGACAGAATATAGCAATCAGCCCCAGCATTTT,CASSLTEYSNQPQHF
few,TRBJ1-1,TRBV6-5,NA,TGTACCAGCAGCGCTAACACTGAAGCTTTCTTT,CTSSANTEAFF
NA,TRBJ2-3,TRBV5-1,TRBD2,TGCGCCAGCAGCACGGGACTAGCGGGGGGGACTAGCACAGATACGCAGTATTTT,CASSTGLAGGTSTDTQYF
NA,TRBJ2-1,TRBV4-2,TRBD2,TGTGCCAGCAGCCCCATCCCCACTAGCGGAACTAATGAGCAGTTCTTC,CASSPIPTSGTNEQFF
few,TRBJ1-2,TRBV27,NA,TGTGCCAGCAGTTTAGGGTGGGCCTATGGCTACACCTTC,CASSLGWAYGYTF
many,TRBJ2-7,TRBV4-2,NA,TGTGCCAGCAGCCAATCCCTCGGGACACCAACCTACGAGCAGTACTTC,CASSQSLGTPTYEQYF
few,TRBJ2-3,TRBV7-8,NA,TGTGCCAGCAGTCCAAACGGATTCAGCACAGATACGCAGTATTTT,CASSPNGFSTDTQYF
NA,TRBJ2-7,TRBV5-4,NA,TGTGCCAGCAGCTTGGATGGGGTATCTAACGAGCAGTACTTC,CASSLDGVSNEQYF
NA,TRBJ1-1,TRBV19,TRBD1,TGTGCCAGTAGTATCGGCAGGGGGGCTGAAGCTTTCTTT,CASSIGRGAEAFF
many,TRBJ1-2,TRBV20-1,NA,TGCAGTGCTATCAGGTCGGACTATGGCTACACCTTC,CSAIRSDYGYTF
NA,TRBJ1-2,TRBV10-3,NA,TGTGCCACCCGAACCGTACCCACAGGGTCCTATGGCTACACCTTC,CATRTVPTGSYGYTF
many,TRBJ2-5,TRBV12-3/TRBV12-4,NA,TGTGCCAGCAGTCAGACACCGGCGACCCAGTACTTC,CASSQTPATQYF
NA,TRBJ1-2,TRBV9,NA,TGTGCCAGCAGCGTAGGGGGGCCAGGCTATGGCTACACCTTC,CASSVGGPGYGYTF
NA,TRBJ2-7,TRBV20-1,NA,TGCAGTGCTAGAGATGGCCTGCGAGCGGGCTACGAGCAGTACTTC,CSARDGLRAGYEQYF
NA,TRBJ2-1,TRBV7-2,TRBD2,TGTGCCAGCAGCTTAGACCTAGCGGGGGGCAACAATGAGCAGTTCTTC,CASSLDLAGGNNEQFF
many,TRBJ1-2,TRBV6-5,NA,TGTGCCAGCACCCGAGATTATACAGGGATAGACTACACCTTC,CASTRDYTGIDYTF
few,TRBJ1-5,TRBV7-8,NA,TGTGCCAGCAGCTTAGGGGCGGTCCCCAATCAGCCCCAGCATTTT,CASSLGAVPNQPQHF
many,TRBJ2-7,TRBV4-1,TRBD2,TGCGCCAGCAGCCAAGATCTGCGGACTAGCAGCGAGCAGTACTTC,CASSQDLRTSSEQYF